The 27 T cell receptor beta chains below come from one sample, sequenced in a study of CD8+CD57+ T cells in acquired aplastic anemia. The patients chosen for sequencing had shown expansion of CD8+CD57+ cells (detected by flow cytometry). Genomic DNA acted as the template from which TCR beta VDJ combination and CDR3 sequence profiling were carried out. A single record per CDR3 protein comes from TCRdb applying MiXCR to the reads. This table holds approximately 180,000 distinct CDR3 sequences, approximately 48% found once. The sequencing sample was made of sorted CD4+, CD8+, or CD8+CD57+ T cells (not recorded which) from PBMCs. The source is a human donor with aplastic anemia.

This clonotype was seen at least ten times. J is TRBJ1-4 and V is TRBV5-6; D not certain. Germline V gene data show CDR1 as SGHDT and CDR2 as YYEEEE. The ends were cut back, 2 bases at V and 8 bases at J, with 13 bases in the middle. This CDR3 is built from 14 residues. In DNA form, the CDR3 reads TGTGCCAGCAGCTTTCCGGCCACTAGGGAAAAACTGTTTTTT. Protein sequence: CASSFPATREKLFF.

A single count supports this clonotype. This CDR3 is CASSEQGASNTGELFF. The DNA for the CDR3 is TGTGCCAGCAGCGAGCAGGGGGCTTCAAACACCGGGGAGCTGTTTTTT. The chain recombines TRBV9 with TRBJ2-2; 8 nucleotides match TRBD1. The junction had 6 bases not matched to a gene; V was cut back by 3 bases and J by 2 bases. From germline, CDR1 is SGDLS and CDR2 YYNGEE. CDR3 size: 16 residues.

The V call is TRBV25-1, the J call TRBJ1-1; no firm D call. CDR1 is MGHDK, CDR2 SYGVNS, per germline. The V end was cut by 6 bases, the J end by 6 bases, with 11 bases between. The CDR3 extends over 12 amino acids. The CDR3 nucleotides read TGTGCCAGCAGACCGGAGGGCCCTGAAGCTTTCTTT. Translated: CASRPEGPEAFF. Based on the CDR3 plus reference TRBV25-1 and TRBJ1-1, the full variable domain is EADIYQTPRYLVIGTGKKITLECSQTMGHDKMYWYQQDPGMELHLIHYSYGVNSTEKGDLSSESTVSRIRTEHFPLTLESARPSHTSQYLCASRPEGPEAFFGQGTRLTVV.

The chain carries TRBV7-2 and TRBJ2-6; D might be TRBD2 (6 bases). The germline gives CDR1 SGHTA, CDR2 FQGNSA. The CDR3 has 17 residues. V lost 2 bases to trimming and J lost 0 bases, with 11 bases between them. The chain's CDR3 is CASSLTFGGSGANVLTF. The CDR3 region has the DNA TGTGCCAGCAGCTTAACGTTCGGGGGCTCTGGGGCCAACGTCCTGACTTTC.

This clonotype was recorded many times. This chain connects TRBV20-1 to TRBJ2-2; 11 bases agree with TRBD2. The germline V gene encodes CDR1 DFQATT and CDR2 SNEGSKA (reference sequence). Trimming cost V 6 bases and J 3 bases; bases outside gene matches: 9. CDR3 length: 16 residues. The CDR3 reads CSAPQTSGTYTGELFF. CDR3 nucleotide sequence: TGCAGTGCGCCCCAGACTAGCGGGACATACACCGGGGAGCTGTTTTTT.

This clonotype was counted at least ten times. The genes are TRBV7-2 and TRBJ1-1; D ambiguous. V was shortened by 5 bases and J by 5 bases, with 15 bases between the two germline ends. This CDR3 contains 14 residues. Germline loops: CDR1 SGHTA, CDR2 FQGNSA. This CDR3 reads CASSISGWATEAFF. The CDR3 nucleotides read TGTGCCAGCAGCATCAGCGGATGGGCGACTGAAGCTTTCTTT. Supplemented by reference TRBV7-2 and TRBJ1-1, the full variable domain reads GAGVSQSPSNKVTEKGKDVELRCDPISGHTALYWYRQSLGQGLEFLIYFQGNSAPDKSGLPSDRFSAERTGGSVSTLTIQRTQQEDSAVYLCASSISGWATEAFFGQGTRLTVV.

Here the CDR3 reads CASSLVGRSYEQYF. CDR3 DNA sequence: TGTGCCAGCAGCTTGGTAGGGAGGTCGTACGAGCAGTACTTC. The genes are TRBV5-5 and TRBJ2-7; TRBD2 is a possible D gene (6 bases). This CDR3 has 14 amino acids. CDR1 SGHKS and CDR2 YYEKEE come from the germline V gene (reference sequence). V lost 0 bases and J 4 bases, leaving 11 bases between the germline ends. The variable domain in full, with the rest retrieved from reference TRBV5-5 and TRBJ2-7, is DAGVTQSPTHLIKTRGQQVTLRCSPISGHKSVSWYQQVLGQGPQFIFQYYEKEERGRGNFPDRFSARQFPNYSSELNVNALLLGDSALYLCASSLVGRSYEQYFGPGTRLTVT.

This clonotype was detected ten times or more. The chain employs TRBV7-9 and TRBJ1-2; no definite D call. The V gene's germline CDR1 is SEHNR and CDR2 FQNEAQ (reference sequence). V dropped 1 base and J dropped 7 bases, with 7 bases sitting between them. The CDR3 is 12 amino acids. The DNA for the CDR3 is TGTGCCAGCAGCTTAGAAAAGGGTGGCTACACCTTC. It is translated as CASSLEKGGYTF.

The gene calls are TRBV25-1 and TRBJ2-5; 9 bases line up with TRBD1. Per the germline V gene, CDR1 is MGHDK and CDR2 is SYGVNS. The CDR3 extends over 15 amino acids. With V trimmed by 6 bases and J by 6 bases, 11 bases remained unmatched. The CDR3, as DNA: TGTGCCAGCAGCGAAGGACAGGGGAGGGCAAAGACCCAGTACTTC. Its translation: CASSEGQGRAKTQYF.

Of note for this clonotype: Given a much more abundant clone one base away, this may be a read error. In this CDR3 the conserved last residue, phenylalanine or tryptophan, is missing, so a read error is likely. The gene calls are TRBV12-3 or TRBV12-4 and TRBJ1-2; 7 bases are shared with TRBD1. The CDR3 is 16 amino acids. With V trimmed by 6 bases and J by 0 bases, 10 bases remained unmatched. Here the CDR3 DNA reads TGTGCCAGCAGCCCCTGGGGGACAGCTTCTAACTATGGCTACACCGTC. It codes for CASSPWGTASNYGYTV.

The V call is TRBV20-1, the J call TRBJ2-5; TRBD1 aligns across 9 bases. The V segment lost 6 bases and the J segment 4 bases; nucleotides outside the gene matches: 12. CDR3 size: 15 residues. The germline CDR1 and CDR2 sequences are DFQATT and SNEGSKA (reference sequence). The CDR3 nucleotides are TGCAGTGCCTTAAGGACAGGGGCCGAGAGAGAGACCCAGTACTTC. Residues: CSALRTGAERETQYF.

The chain uses TRBV2 and TRBJ2-1; a weak D match, TRBD2 (5 bases). The CDR3 sequence is 13 residues long. Trimming removed 6 bases from V and 4 bases from J, with 10 bases in between. CDR1 is SNHLY, CDR2 FYNNEI, per germline. This CDR3 reads CASSVPGYNEQFF. The CDR3 region has the DNA TGTGCCAGCAGCGTCCCGGGGTACAATGAGCAGTTCTTC.

This clonotype has a count of ten or more. The chain links TRBV20-1 to TRBJ1-6; 7 nucleotides align to TRBD1. Trimming removed 6 bases from V and 1 base from J; junction bases left unmatched: 6. The CDR3 runs to 15 residues. Germline V lookup: CDR1 DFQATT, CDR2 SNEGSKA (reference sequence). The CDR3 region has the DNA TGCAGTGCCCCGACAGGGAGGTCCTATAATTCACCCCTCCACTTT. It specifies CSAPTGRSYNSPLHF.

To note about this clonotype: A much more abundant neighbour one base away suggests this may be a read error. No conserved phenylalanine or tryptophan is present at the end of the CDR3, so a read error is the likely explanation. This chain connects TRBV19 to TRBJ2-1; D not resolved. The V end lost 11 bases, the J end lost 0 bases, and 8 bases lay between the germline ends. Looked up from germline, CDR1 is LNHDA and CDR2 is SQIVND (reference sequence). There are 12 residues in the CDR3. The CDR3: CAWKDSYNEQFL. The CDR3 coding sequence is TGTGCCTGGAAGGACTCCTACAATGAGCAGTTCCTC.

This clonotype was detected once. The V call is TRBV5-6, the J call TRBJ1-2; weak D call: TRBD1 (6 bases). The CDR3 spans 16 residues. Deletions cut 5 bases from V and 6 bases from J, with 23 bases between. CDR1 is SGHDT and CDR2 is YYEEEE in the germline V gene. Here the CDR3 DNA reads TGTGCCAGCAGAAGAGGACCGGGACAAGTCATAGATGGCTACACCTTC. This gives the protein CASRRGPGQVIDGYTF.

The chain employs TRBV15 and TRBJ2-3; D is unresolved. The CDR3 extends over 14 amino acids. Trimming stripped 1 base from V and 0 bases from J, with 5 bases between. In germline, CDR1 is LNHNV, CDR2 YYDKDF (reference sequence). CDR3 sequence reads: CATSRVDSTDTQYF. The CDR3 DNA sequence: TGTGCCACCAGCAGAGTGGATAGCACAGATACGCAGTATTTT.

This clonotype was found many times. The V gene is TRBV4-3, the J gene TRBJ2-7, with 7 bases aligning to TRBD2. CDR3 size: 14 residues. Per the germline V gene, CDR1 is LGHNA and CDR2 is YSLEER. V lost 1 base, J lost 5 bases, and 5 bases stayed unmatched. CDR3 in DNA: TGCGCCAGCAGCCAAGGACCGGGGAGGGACGAGCAGTACTTC. Translating it yields CASSQGPGRDEQYF.

This clonotype was observed at least ten times. J is TRBJ1-6 and V is TRBV6-4; no reliable D call. Germline CDR1 and CDR2: MRHNA and SNTAGT. The germline V and J ends were trimmed by 4 bases and 7 bases, with 8 bases remaining between them. The CDR3 runs 13 residues. Here the CDR3 reads CASSAAGNSPLHF. The CDR3 DNA is TGTGCCAGCAGTGCGGCGGGGAATTCACCCCTCCACTTT.

This clonotype was detected ten times or more. CDR3 sequence: CASSSPAGGGQETQYF. CDR3 nucleotides: TGTGCCAGCAGCTCGCCGGCGGGCGGGGGGCAAGAGACCCAGTACTTC. J is TRBJ2-5 and V is TRBV5-4, with 8 bases lining up with TRBD2. This CDR3 contains 16 residues. Unmatched junction bases numbered 9, after V lost 3 bases and J lost 2 bases. CDR1 is SGHNT and CDR2 is YYREEE in the germline V gene (reference sequence).

This clonotype has only a few counts. This chain joins TRBV27 and TRBJ2-7, with 9 bases identical to TRBD1. The CDR3 loop spans 14 amino acids. Germline-derived CDR1 and CDR2 are MNHEY and SMNVEV (reference sequence). The junction had 5 bases not matched to a gene; V was cut back by 6 bases and J by 2 bases. The CDR3 protein is CASRSRQGAYEQYF. CDR3 in DNA: TGTGCCAGCAGGAGCCGACAGGGGGCCTACGAGCAGTACTTC.

This clonotype was found many times. V gene TRBV6-1 combines with J gene TRBJ2-7, with D tentatively TRBD2 (5 bases). Deletions cut 0 bases from V and 2 bases from J, with 14 bases between. Germline V CDR1 and CDR2: MNHNS, SASEGT. The length of the CDR3 is 16 residues. The CDR3 here is CASSEARLHGPYEQYF. CDR3 DNA: TGTGCCAGCAGTGAAGCTCGACTACATGGCCCCTACGAGCAGTACTTC.

This clonotype was observed at least ten times. This sequence joins TRBV6-2 or TRBV6-3 and TRBJ2-4; D is possibly TRBD1 (6 bases). The CDR3 is made up of 12 amino acids. Germline V gene data show CDR1 as MNHEY and CDR2 as SVGEGT. Trimming took off 2 bases at V and 12 bases at J, with 11 bases between the two ends. This chain's CDR3 is CASSYLGGRQYF. DNA of the CDR3: TGTGCCAGCAGTTACCTAGGGGGTCGTCAGTACTTC.

This clonotype was seen only a few times. This chain links TRBV10-3 with TRBJ1-1; 7 bases are shared with TRBD1. V lost 5 bases, J lost 4 bases, and 7 bases stayed unmatched. Germline V gene data show CDR1 as ENHRY and CDR2 as SYGVKD. The CDR3 runs 14 residues. In nucleotides, the CDR3 is TGTGCCATCAGTCAACAGGGGCCTACCACTGAAGCTTTCTTT. This sequence encodes CAISQQGPTTEAFF.

This CDR3 is CASSALAGGINEQFF. CDR3 DNA sequence: TGTGCCAGCAGTGCCCTAGCGGGAGGGATAAATGAGCAGTTCTTC. This sequence joins TRBV25-1 and TRBJ2-1, with 12 bases lining up with TRBD2. CDR3 length: 15 residues. With 4 bases clipped from V and 7 bases from J, the junction kept 5 bases outside the gene matches. CDR1 and CDR2 (germline): MGHDK, SYGVNS.

CDR3 protein: CSARGIQDPAGTDTQYF. For the CDR3, the DNA is TGCAGTGCTAGAGGGATACAGGATCCCGCTGGCACAGATACGCAGTATTTT. The chain couples TRBV20-1 to TRBJ2-3, with a weak D call TRBD1 (5 bases). Trimming took 1 base from V and 1 from J, leaving 18 bases between them. The germline gives CDR1 DFQATT, CDR2 SNEGSKA (reference sequence). The CDR3 spans 17 residues.

In DNA, the CDR3 is TGTGCCACCAGTGATCGACAGGGGCCCACAGATACGCAGTATTTT. This codes for CATSDRQGPTDTQYF. The chain is built from TRBV24-1 and TRBJ2-3; 8 positions match TRBD1. CDR1 and CDR2 from the germline V gene are KGHDR and SFDVKD. This CDR3 has 15 amino acids. J was trimmed by 2 bases and V by 3 bases; bases with no gene match: 3.

About this clonotype itself: A read error may be the cause here, since a much bigger clone is one base away. This rearrangement joins TRBV3-1 to TRBJ2-1, with unresolved D. The length of the CDR3 is 12 residues. CDR1 LGHDT and CDR2 YNNKEL come from the germline V gene (reference sequence). The CDR3 loop reads CTSSDSGLLQFF. The DNA for the CDR3 is TGTACCAGCAGTGATAGTGGGTTACTCCAGTTCTTC.